This entry concerns a single TCR beta chain. Some clones are missing from TCRdb's copy, which holds only in-frame ones; the method was immunoSEQ multiplex PCR. This table has roughly 57,000 clones, about 87% appearing once. This CDR3 spans 12 amino acids. V was pared by 1 base and J by 15 bases, with 13 bases between. Germline V gene sequence: CDR1 LNHDA, CDR2 SQIVND (reference sequence). This sample is drawn from a study of blood T cell repertoires in COVID-19. The rearrangement uses TRBV19 and TRBJ1-5; D unresolved. The TCR originated in a man aged 60-69 years with active or convalescent COVID-19. Sequences were obtained from peripheral blood. CDR3 amino acids: CASSIGGSEGHF. In nucleotides, the CDR3 is TGTGCCAGTAGTATAGGAGGCTCGGAGGGGCATTTT.